This entry lists 27 T cell receptor beta chains sequenced from one sample in a study of neurological immune-mediated disorders. MiXCR, run by TCRdb on the 5' RACE reads, gives a single entry per CDR3 protein. Of about 70,000 distinct CDR3 sequences in the sample, approximately 5% were seen once. What was sequenced was PBMCs. The receptors shown here come from a woman aged 70-85 years with multiple sclerosis.

This clonotype was observed many times. The rearrangement uses TRBV29-1 and TRBJ2-6, with D possibly being TRBD1 (5 bases). V lost 2 bases to trimming and J lost 3 bases, with 5 bases between them. Per the germline V gene, CDR1 is SQVTM and CDR2 is ANQGSEA. The CDR3 contains 13 residues. This chain's CDR3 is CSVEQGGANVLTF. Here the CDR3 DNA reads TGCAGCGTTGAACAGGGTGGGGCCAACGTCCTGACTTTC.

This clonotype was seen ten or more times. The V and J genes are TRBV6-1 and TRBJ1-1, with no clear D. The germline V and J ends were trimmed by 1 base and 7 bases, with 10 bases remaining between them. In germline, CDR1 is MNHNS, CDR2 SASEGT. This CDR3 has 13 amino acids. Here the CDR3 reads CASSEVLALEAFF. Here the CDR3 DNA reads TGTGCCAGCAGTGAAGTTCTGGCGCTTGAAGCTTTCTTT.

This clonotype has ten or more counts. The V call is TRBV20-1, the J call TRBJ2-7, with 7 bases that match TRBD2. Per germline, CDR1 DFQATT and CDR2 SNEGSKA (reference sequence). The CDR3 sequence is 16 residues long. The ends lost 1 base at V and 0 bases at J; junction bases unmatched: 9. The DNA for the CDR3 is TGCAGTGCTAGAGGCAGCGGGGAGGGGCCCTCCTACGAGCAGTACTTC. It encodes CSARGSGEGPSYEQYF.

Many counts were recorded for this clonotype. The rearrangement links TRBV6-5 to TRBJ2-2, with a tentative D call TRBD2 (6 bases). V lost 4 bases, J lost 2 bases, and 11 bases lay in between. Germline CDR1 MNHEY, CDR2 SVGAGI. The CDR3 is made up of 15 amino acids. The chain's CDR3 is CASSSGTPNTGELFF. In DNA form, the CDR3 reads TGTGCCAGCAGTTCCGGGACTCCAAACACCGGGGAGCTGTTTTTT.

In this sample, this clonotype turned up many times. CDR3 sequence reads: CASSLSSGWNEQFF. CDR3 coding DNA: TGCGCCAGCAGCTTGTCTAGCGGGTGGAATGAGCAGTTCTTC. The chain combines TRBV5-1 with TRBJ2-1; TRBD2 matches at 8 bases. Per germline, CDR1 SGHRS and CDR2 YFSETQ. The CDR3 has 14 amino acids. Losses at the gene ends were 1 base for V and 7 bases for J; bases not matched to a gene: 4. Full variable domain (rest looked up from reference TRBV5-1 and TRBJ2-1): KAGVTQTPRYLIKTRGQQVTLSCSPISGHRSVSWYQQTPGQGLQFLFEYFSETQRNKGNFPGRFSGRQFSNSRSEMNVSTLELGDSALYLCASSLSSGWNEQFFGPGTRLTVL.

This clonotype was counted ten times or more. CDR3 region: CASSQVLAGGETQYF. For the CDR3, the DNA is TGCGCCAGCAGCCAAGTACTAGCGGGAGGAGAGACCCAGTACTTC. The J gene is TRBJ2-5, the V gene TRBV4-3; 12 nucleotides line up with TRBD2. From germline, CDR1 is LGHNA and CDR2 YSLEER. The CDR3 is 15 residues long. Unmatched junction bases numbered 1, after V lost 1 base and J lost 4 bases.

This sequence joins TRBV10-3 and TRBJ2-3; D not resolved. CDR1 and CDR2 from the germline V gene are ENHRY and SYGVKD. Trimming took 4 bases from V and 5 from J, leaving 7 bases between them. The CDR3 length is 12 residues. The chain's CDR3 is CAISGSEDTQYF. The CDR3 coding sequence is TGTGCCATCAGTGGTTCGGAAGATACGCAGTATTTT.

CDR3 bases: TGCAGTGCTAGACCACTCGCGGAGACCTTCACAGATACGCAGTATTTT. Translated, it gives CSARPLAETFTDTQYF. V usage is TRBV20-1 and J usage is TRBJ2-3; D ambiguous. V lost 2 bases to trimming and J lost 2 bases, with 17 bases between them. This CDR3 has 16 amino acids. CDR1 and CDR2 from the germline V gene are DFQATT and SNEGSKA (reference sequence).

This clonotype came up many times. This chain joins TRBV5-1 and TRBJ2-1; 9 bases are shared with TRBD2. The CDR3 length is 16 residues. The trim removed 0 bases at V and 5 bases at J, leaving 6 bases unmatched. Per germline, CDR1 SGHRS and CDR2 YFSETQ. CDR3 in amino acids: CASSLEPSGEDNEQFF. The CDR3, as DNA: TGCGCCAGCAGCTTGGAACCTAGCGGGGAAGACAATGAGCAGTTCTTC.

This clonotype was seen ten or more times. V gene TRBV7-2 combines with J gene TRBJ2-6; D remains unclear. Germline-derived CDR1 and CDR2 are SGHTA and FQGNSA. V lost 3 bases and J lost 4, with 13 bases in between. There are 16 residues in the CDR3. The CDR3 is CASSLRPTSGANVLTF. The CDR3 nucleotides read TGTGCCAGCAGCTTGCGCCCGACCTCGGGGGCCAACGTCCTGACTTTC. Combining the CDR3 with reference TRBV7-2 and TRBJ2-6 gives the whole variable domain GAGVSQSPSNKVTEKGKDVELRCDPISGHTALYWYRQSLGQGLEFLIYFQGNSAPDKSGLPSDRFSAERTGGSVSTLTIQRTQQEDSAVYLCASSLRPTSGANVLTFGAGSRLTVL.

This clonotype was detected ten times or more. This chain links TRBV12-3 or TRBV12-4 with TRBJ2-5, with a weak D call TRBD2 (5 bases). The CDR3 has 15 amino acids. V shed 4 bases and J shed 5 bases, with 17 bases lying between them. CDR3 sequence reads: CASSSLTIARETQYF. The DNA for the CDR3 is TGTGCCAGCAGTTCTCTGACTATTGCTCGGGAGACCCAGTACTTC.

Ten or more counts support this clonotype. The chain combines TRBV7-2 with TRBJ2-5; possibly TRBD1 for D (6 bases). This CDR3 has 13 amino acids. From germline, CDR1 is SGHTA and CDR2 FQGNSA. Trimming pared 5 bases from V and 4 bases from J, leaving 11 bases between. The CDR3 here is CASSGRDTETQYF. Here the CDR3 DNA reads TGTGCCAGCAGCGGCCGGGACACAGAGACCCAGTACTTC.

This clonotype was counted many times. The V and J genes are TRBV15 and TRBJ2-7; the D call may be TRBD1 or TRBD2 (5 bases each). This CDR3 contains 15 residues. The germline gives CDR1 LNHNV, CDR2 YYDKDF (reference sequence). Trimming left V 0 bases short and J 6 bases short, with 15 bases between. The CDR3 DNA reads as TGTGCCACCAGCAGAGATAATACAGGAGGCTCCGAGCAGTACTTC. Encoded protein: CATSRDNTGGSEQYF.

This clonotype was found many times. V usage is TRBV18 and J usage is TRBJ2-5, with 12 bases matching TRBD2. This CDR3 has 16 amino acids. Germline lookup yields CDR1 KGHSH and CDR2 LQKENI. Germline trimming cut 6 bases from V and 5 bases from J; bases unmatched to any gene: 10. The CDR3 loop reads CASSPSGRALAETQYF. CDR3 in DNA: TGTGCCAGCTCCCCTAGCGGGAGGGCCCTCGCGGAGACCCAGTACTTC.

This clonotype was counted ten times or more. V usage is TRBV5-4 and J usage is TRBJ2-5; tentatively, D is TRBD1 or TRBD2 (6 bases each). Germline loops: CDR1 SGHNT, CDR2 YYREEE (reference sequence). Between the trimmed V and J ends, which lost 4 bases and 4 bases, there was a span of 23 bases. The CDR3 has 17 amino acids. CDR3 residues: CASSPKQGGMAGETQYF. The CDR3 nucleotides are TGTGCCAGCAGCCCTAAACAAGGGGGGATGGCGGGAGAGACCCAGTACTTC.

In this sample, this clonotype turned up many times. The chain carries TRBV7-2 and TRBJ2-5; tentatively, D is TRBD1 (5 bases). Trimming stripped 5 bases from V and 4 bases from J, with 14 bases between. Germline CDR1 SGHTA, CDR2 FQGNSA. The CDR3 covers 14 residues. CDR3 bases: TGTGCCAGCAGCCGCAAGGGGTTCCCAGAGACCCAGTACTTC. The encoded protein is CASSRKGFPETQYF.

The table lists this clonotype with many counts. J is TRBJ2-1 and V is TRBV11-2; no clear D gene. The CDR3 is 12 amino acids. CDR1 SGHAT and CDR2 FQNNGV come from the germline V gene. V was shortened by 4 bases and J by 7 bases, with 8 bases between the two germline ends. The CDR3 region has the DNA TGTGCCAGCAGCTCGGACCAGAATGAGCAGTTCTTC. It yields the protein CASSSDQNEQFF. The variable domain in full, completed from reference TRBV11-2 and TRBJ2-1, reads EAGVAQSPRYKIIEKRQSVAFWCNPISGHATLYWYQQILGQGPKLLIQFQNNGVVDDSQLPKDRFSAERLKGVDSTLKIQPAKLEDSAVYLCASSSDQNEQFFGPGTRLTVL.

A word on this clonotype: At one end the junction does not follow the germline gene, possibly because of a read error. This sequence joins TRBV7-2 and TRBJ2-7; TRBD1 might be the D (5 bases). Germline CDR1 and CDR2: SGHTA and FQGNSA. The CDR3 has 12 residues. For the CDR3, the DNA is TGTGACAGCAGCTTTCAGGGCGGCGAGCAGTACTTC. Protein product: CDSSFQGGEQYF.

This clonotype was counted at least ten times. The chain couples TRBV20-1 to TRBJ2-7, with unresolved D. Germline CDR1 and CDR2: DFQATT and SNEGSKA (reference sequence). The CDR3 covers 13 residues. The V end lost 4 bases, the J end lost 2 bases, and 12 bases lay between the germline ends. CDR3 coding DNA: TGCAGTGCTAACCGGGTCCCTACCTACGAGCAGTACTTC. Translated: CSANRVPTYEQYF.

In this sample, this clonotype turned up many times. V usage is TRBV6-6 and J usage is TRBJ1-1; 7 nucleotides line up with TRBD1. The CDR3 contains 13 residues. Germline-derived CDR1 and CDR2 are MNHNY and SVGAGI (reference sequence). V was clipped by 6 bases and J by 10 bases; unmatched bases: 11. The CDR3 DNA reads TGTGCCAGCAGCACCCCCGACAGGGCCGGAGCTTTCTTT. This gives the protein CASSTPDRAGAFF.

The sample holds many counts of this clonotype. J is TRBJ2-7 and V is TRBV7-2; maybe TRBD1 (5 bases). Trimming pared 2 bases from V and 9 bases from J, leaving 11 bases between. The germline V gene has CDR1 SGHTA and CDR2 FQGNSA. This CDR3 is built from 12 residues. Written as DNA, the CDR3 is TGTGCCAGCAGCTTAACCAGGGTTCGGCAGTACTTC. It translates to CASSLTRVRQYF. Based on the CDR3 plus reference TRBV7-2 and TRBJ2-7, the full variable domain is GAGVSQSPSNKVTEKGKDVELRCDPISGHTALYWYRQSLGQGLEFLIYFQGNSAPDKSGLPSDRFSAERTGGSVSTLTIQRTQQEDSAVYLCASSLTRVRQYFGPGTRLTVT.

In the case of this clonotype: A clone one base away is much larger, so this may be a read error. The CDR3 loop is CASSHRLGTPEQYF. The DNA for the CDR3 is TGTGCCAGCAGCCACCGGCTGGGGACTCCCGAGCAGTACTTC. V usage is TRBV7-8 and J usage is TRBJ2-7; TRBD2 might be the D (6 bases). Deletions cut 5 bases from V and 6 bases from J, with 17 bases between. CDR1 is SGHVS and CDR2 is FQNEAQ in the germline V gene. The CDR3 loop spans 14 amino acids.

As concerns this clonotype: Just one base apart from a much larger clone, this may be a read error. The chain is built from TRBV5-1 and TRBJ1-2; possibly TRBD1 for D (6 bases). The V end lost 3 bases, the J end lost 5 bases, and 11 bases lay between the germline ends. Per germline, CDR1 SGHRS and CDR2 YFSETQ. CDR3 length: 13 amino acids. The CDR3 sequence: CASSSKGDYGYTF. In DNA form, the CDR3 reads TGCGCCAGCAGCTCAAAGGGGGATTATGGCTACACCTTC.

This clonotype was observed at least ten times. The CDR3 reads CSVGLAYGYTF. CDR3 coding DNA: TGCAGTGTAGGACTGGCGTATGGCTACACCTTC. V gene TRBV20-1 combines with J gene TRBJ1-2; D is ambiguous. The CDR3 is 11 residues long. Germline assignment: CDR1 DFQATT and CDR2 SNEGSKA (reference sequence). V gave up 7 bases and J gave up 5 bases, with 11 bases separating them.

In its sample, this clonotype was seen many times. V is TRBV7-9 and J is TRBJ1-2, with D possibly being TRBD1 (6 bases). V was shortened by 7 bases and J by 5 bases, with 17 bases between the two germline ends. Germline CDR1 is SEHNR and CDR2 is FQNEAQ (reference sequence). The CDR3 is made up of 14 amino acids. CDR3 in amino acids: CASTPGGAQYGYTF. The DNA of the CDR3 is TGTGCCAGCACCCCCGGGGGGGCCCAATATGGCTACACCTTC.

This clonotype has at least ten counts. The chain's CDR3 is CSASLGTLGGIQYF. Written as DNA, the CDR3 is TGCAGTGCTAGTCTTGGGACCCTGGGGGGCATTCAGTACTTC. The V and J genes are TRBV20-1 and TRBJ2-4, with D maybe TRBD2 (6 bases). CDR1 and CDR2 (germline): DFQATT, SNEGSKA (reference sequence). V was shortened by 3 bases and J by 9 bases, with 18 bases between the two germline ends. The CDR3 runs to 14 residues.

This clonotype turned up a few times. The chain employs TRBV2 and TRBJ2-1; D ambiguous. Germline V lookup: CDR1 SNHLY, CDR2 FYNNEI. V shed 8 bases and J shed 8 bases, with 16 bases lying between them. The CDR3 runs 13 residues. The CDR3 DNA sequence: TGTGCCAGCCGTTTCTCGGAGACTCATGAGCAGTTCTTC. It codes for CASRFSETHEQFF.